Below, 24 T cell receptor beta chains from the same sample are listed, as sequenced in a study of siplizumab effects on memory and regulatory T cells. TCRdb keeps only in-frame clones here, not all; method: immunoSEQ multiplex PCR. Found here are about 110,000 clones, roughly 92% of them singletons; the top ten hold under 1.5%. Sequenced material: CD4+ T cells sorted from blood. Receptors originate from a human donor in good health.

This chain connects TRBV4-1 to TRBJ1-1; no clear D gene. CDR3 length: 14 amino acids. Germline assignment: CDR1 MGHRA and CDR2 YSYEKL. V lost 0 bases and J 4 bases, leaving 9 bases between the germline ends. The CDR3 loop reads CASSQDGVATEAFF. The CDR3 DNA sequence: TGCGCCAGCAGCCAAGATGGGGTCGCCACTGAAGCTTTCTTT.

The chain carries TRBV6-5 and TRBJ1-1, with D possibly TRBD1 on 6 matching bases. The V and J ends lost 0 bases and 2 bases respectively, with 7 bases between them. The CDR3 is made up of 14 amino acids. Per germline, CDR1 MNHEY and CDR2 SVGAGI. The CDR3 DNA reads TGTGCCAGCAGTTACTCCGGGACAAACACTGAAGCTTTCTTT. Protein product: CASSYSGTNTEAFF.

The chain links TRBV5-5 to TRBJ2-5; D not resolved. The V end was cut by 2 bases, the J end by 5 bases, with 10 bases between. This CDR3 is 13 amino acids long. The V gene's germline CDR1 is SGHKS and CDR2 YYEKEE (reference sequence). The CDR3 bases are TGTGCCAGCAGCTTTAGTAGTTTGGAGACCCAGTACTTC. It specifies CASSFSSLETQYF.

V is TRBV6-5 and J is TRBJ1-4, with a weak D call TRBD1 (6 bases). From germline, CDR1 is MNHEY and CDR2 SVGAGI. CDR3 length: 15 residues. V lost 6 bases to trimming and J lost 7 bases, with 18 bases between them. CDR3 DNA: TGTGCCAGCAGCCCCCGGACAGCCTCGGGTGAAAAACTGTTTTTT. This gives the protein CASSPRTASGEKLFF.

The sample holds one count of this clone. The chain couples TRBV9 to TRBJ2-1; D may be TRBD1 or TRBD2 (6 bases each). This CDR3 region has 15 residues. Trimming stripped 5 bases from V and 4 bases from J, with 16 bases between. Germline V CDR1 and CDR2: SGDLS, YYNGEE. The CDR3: CASSVRGRNYNEQFF. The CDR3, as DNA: TGTGCCAGCAGTGTAAGGGGGAGGAATTACAATGAGCAGTTCTTC.

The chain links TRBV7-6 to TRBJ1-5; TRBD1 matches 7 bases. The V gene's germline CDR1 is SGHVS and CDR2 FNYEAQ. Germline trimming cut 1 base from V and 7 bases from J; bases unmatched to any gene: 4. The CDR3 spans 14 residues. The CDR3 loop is CASSLEDRAQPQHF. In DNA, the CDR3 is TGTGCCAGCAGCTTAGAAGACAGGGCCCAGCCCCAGCATTTT.

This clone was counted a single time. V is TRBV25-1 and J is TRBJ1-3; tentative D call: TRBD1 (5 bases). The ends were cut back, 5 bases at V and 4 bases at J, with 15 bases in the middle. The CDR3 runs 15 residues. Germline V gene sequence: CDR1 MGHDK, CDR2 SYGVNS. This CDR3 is CASSTGGVAGNTIYF. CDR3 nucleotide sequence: TGTGCCAGCAGTACCGGAGGGGTCGCGGGAAACACCATATATTTT. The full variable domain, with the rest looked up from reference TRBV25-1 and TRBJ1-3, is EADIYQTPRYLVIGTGKKITLECSQTMGHDKMYWYQQDPGMELHLIHYSYGVNSTEKGDLSSESTVSRIRTEHFPLTLESARPSHTSQYLCASSTGGVAGNTIYFGEGSWLTVV.

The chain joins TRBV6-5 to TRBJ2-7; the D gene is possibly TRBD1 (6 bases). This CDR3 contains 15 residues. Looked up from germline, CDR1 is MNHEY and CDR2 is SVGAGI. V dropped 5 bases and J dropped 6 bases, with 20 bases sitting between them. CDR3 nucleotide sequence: TGTGCCAGCAGTCTATGGGGACAAGGGAGTACCGAGCAGTACTTC. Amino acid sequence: CASSLWGQGSTEQYF.

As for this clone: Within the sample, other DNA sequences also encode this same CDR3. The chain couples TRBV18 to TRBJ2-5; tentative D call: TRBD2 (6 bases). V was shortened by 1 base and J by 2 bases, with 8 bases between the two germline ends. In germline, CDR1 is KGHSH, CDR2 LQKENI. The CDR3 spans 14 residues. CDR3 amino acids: CASSPQAGQETQYF. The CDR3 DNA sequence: TGTGCCAGCTCACCACAGGCGGGGCAAGAGACCCAGTACTTC.

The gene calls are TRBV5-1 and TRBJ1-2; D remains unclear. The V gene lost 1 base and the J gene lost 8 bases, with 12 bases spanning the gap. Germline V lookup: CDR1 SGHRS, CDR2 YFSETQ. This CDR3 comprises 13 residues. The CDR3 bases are TGCGCCAGCAGCTTGCTTTTGTCCGAAGGCTACACCTTC. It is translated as CASSLLLSEGYTF.

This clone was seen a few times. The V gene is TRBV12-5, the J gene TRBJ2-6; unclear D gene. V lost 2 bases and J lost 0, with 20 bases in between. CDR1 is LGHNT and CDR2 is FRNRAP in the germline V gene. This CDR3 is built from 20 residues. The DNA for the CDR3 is TGTGCTAGTGGTTTGAGATTGTTACAGCCCTTTTCCTCTGGGGCCAACGTCCTGACTTTC. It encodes CASGLRLLQPFSSGANVLTF.

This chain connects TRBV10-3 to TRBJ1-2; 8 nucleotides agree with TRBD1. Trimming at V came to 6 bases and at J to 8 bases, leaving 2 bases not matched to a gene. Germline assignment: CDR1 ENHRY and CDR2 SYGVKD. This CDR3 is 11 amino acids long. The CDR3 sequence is CAIRDRDGYTF. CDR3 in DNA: TGTGCCATCAGGGACAGGGACGGCTACACCTTC.

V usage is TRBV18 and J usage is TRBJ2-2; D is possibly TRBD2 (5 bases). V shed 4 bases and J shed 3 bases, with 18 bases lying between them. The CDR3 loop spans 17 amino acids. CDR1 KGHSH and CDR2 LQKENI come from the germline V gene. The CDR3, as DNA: TGTGCCAGCTCACTTCCGTCGGGGTCAACGTACACCGGGGAGCTGTTTTTT. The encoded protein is CASSLPSGSTYTGELFF.

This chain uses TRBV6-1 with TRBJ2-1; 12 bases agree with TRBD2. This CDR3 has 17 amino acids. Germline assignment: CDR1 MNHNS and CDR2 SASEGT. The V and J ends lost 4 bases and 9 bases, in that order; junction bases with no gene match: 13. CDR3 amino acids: CASSANGPSGRAGEQFF. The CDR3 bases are TGTGCCAGCAGTGCCAACGGTCCTAGCGGGAGGGCCGGTGAGCAGTTCTTC.

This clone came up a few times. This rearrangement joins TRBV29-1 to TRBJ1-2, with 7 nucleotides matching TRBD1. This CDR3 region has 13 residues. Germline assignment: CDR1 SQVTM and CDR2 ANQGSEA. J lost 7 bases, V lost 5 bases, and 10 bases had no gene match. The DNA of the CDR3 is TGCAGCGTTAAGACAGGGACACGCACTGGCTACACCTTC. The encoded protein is CSVKTGTRTGYTF.

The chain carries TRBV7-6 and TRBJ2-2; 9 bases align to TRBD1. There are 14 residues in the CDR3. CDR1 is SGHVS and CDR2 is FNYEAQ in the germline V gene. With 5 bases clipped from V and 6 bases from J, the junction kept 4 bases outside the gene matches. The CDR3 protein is CASSTWTGAGELFF. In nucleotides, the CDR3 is TGTGCCAGCAGCACATGGACAGGGGCCGGGGAGCTGTTTTTT. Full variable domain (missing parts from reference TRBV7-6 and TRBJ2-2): GAGVSQSPRYKVTKRGQDVALRCDPISGHVSLYWYRQALGQGPEFLTYFNYEAQQDKSGLPNDRFSAERPEGSISTLTIQRTEQRDSAMYRCASSTWTGAGELFFGEGSRLTVL.

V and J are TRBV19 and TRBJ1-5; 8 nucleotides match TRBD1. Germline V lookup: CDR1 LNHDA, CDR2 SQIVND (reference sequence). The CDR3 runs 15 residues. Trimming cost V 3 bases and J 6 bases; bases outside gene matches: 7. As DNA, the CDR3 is TGTGCCAGTAGTATTGGACAGGGACGCGGTCAGCCCCAGCATTTT. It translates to CASSIGQGRGQPQHF.

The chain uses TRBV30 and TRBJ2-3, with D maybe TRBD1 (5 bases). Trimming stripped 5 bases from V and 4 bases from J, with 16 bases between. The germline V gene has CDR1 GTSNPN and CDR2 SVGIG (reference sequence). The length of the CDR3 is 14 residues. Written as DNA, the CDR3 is TGTGCCTGGTCAATAGGGCAGGGCCCAGATACGCAGTATTTT. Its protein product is CAWSIGQGPDTQYF.

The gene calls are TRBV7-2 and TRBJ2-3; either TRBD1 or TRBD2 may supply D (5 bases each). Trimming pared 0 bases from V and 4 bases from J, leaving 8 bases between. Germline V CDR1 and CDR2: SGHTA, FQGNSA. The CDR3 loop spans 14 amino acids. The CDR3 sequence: CASSLARGADTQYF. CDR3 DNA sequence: TGTGCCAGCAGCTTAGCTCGAGGGGCAGATACGCAGTATTTT.

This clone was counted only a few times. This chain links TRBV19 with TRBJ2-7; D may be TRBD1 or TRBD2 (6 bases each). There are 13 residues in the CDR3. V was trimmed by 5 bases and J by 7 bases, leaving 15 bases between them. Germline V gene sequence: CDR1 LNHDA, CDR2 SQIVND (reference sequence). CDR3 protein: CASSSKGGMEQYF. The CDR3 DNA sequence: TGTGCCAGTAGTTCAAAGGGGGGTATGGAGCAGTACTTC.

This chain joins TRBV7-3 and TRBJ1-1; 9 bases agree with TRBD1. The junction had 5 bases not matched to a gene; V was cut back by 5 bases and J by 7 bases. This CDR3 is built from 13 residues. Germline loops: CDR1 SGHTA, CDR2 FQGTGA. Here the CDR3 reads CASSLGQGDEAFF. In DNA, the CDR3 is TGTGCCAGCAGCCTGGGACAGGGTGATGAAGCTTTCTTT.

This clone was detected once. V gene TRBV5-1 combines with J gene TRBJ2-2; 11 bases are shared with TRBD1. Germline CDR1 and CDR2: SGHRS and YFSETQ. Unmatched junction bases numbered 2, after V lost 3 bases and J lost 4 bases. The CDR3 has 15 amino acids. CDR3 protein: CASSYGQGATGELFF. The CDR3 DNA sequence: TGCGCCAGCAGCTACGGACAGGGGGCCACCGGGGAGCTGTTTTTT.

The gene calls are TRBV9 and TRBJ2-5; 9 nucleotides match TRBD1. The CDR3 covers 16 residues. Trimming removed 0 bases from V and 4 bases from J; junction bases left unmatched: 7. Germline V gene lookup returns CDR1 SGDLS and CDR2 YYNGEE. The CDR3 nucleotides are TGTGCCAGCAGCGTAGGAATAGGGACAGGGAGAGAGACCCAGTACTTC. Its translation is CASSVGIGTGRETQYF.

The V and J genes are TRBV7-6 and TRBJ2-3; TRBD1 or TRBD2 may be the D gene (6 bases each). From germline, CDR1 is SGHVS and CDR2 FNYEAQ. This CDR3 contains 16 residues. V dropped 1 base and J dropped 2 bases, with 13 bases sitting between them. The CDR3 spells CASSLVQGGNTDTQYF. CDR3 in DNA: TGTGCCAGCAGCTTAGTACAGGGCGGGAACACAGATACGCAGTATTTT.